This T cell receptor (beta chain) is drawn from a study of T cell responses to AZD1222 COVID-19 vaccine. Whole-study findings and limits: Unmutated variant regions reportedly attract nearly half of all spike-specific TCRs. Spike was spanned by vaccine-associated CD4 TCRs, with dominance at 160-218 and 743-854.

Clones were read by immunoSEQ multiplex PCR, and TCRdb kept only the in-frame ones, dropping some. This sample has 85,000 to 120,000 clones, with roughly 80% found just once. Concerning this clone: The antigen is unknown.

The starting material was peripheral blood, obtained on day 0 of AZD1222 vaccination. This TCR was sampled from an adult in good health.

CDR3 in amino acids: CASSHPGGTGDYGYTF. The DNA for the CDR3 is TGCGCCAGCAGCCACCCCGGTGGCACAGGGGACTATGGCTACACCTTC. V is TRBV4-3 and J is TRBJ1-2; 7 bases are shared with TRBD1. This CDR3 region has 16 residues. The J segment lost 3 bases and the V segment lost 3 bases, leaving 10 bases of the junction unmatched. CDR1 is LGHNA and CDR2 is YSLEER in the germline V gene.